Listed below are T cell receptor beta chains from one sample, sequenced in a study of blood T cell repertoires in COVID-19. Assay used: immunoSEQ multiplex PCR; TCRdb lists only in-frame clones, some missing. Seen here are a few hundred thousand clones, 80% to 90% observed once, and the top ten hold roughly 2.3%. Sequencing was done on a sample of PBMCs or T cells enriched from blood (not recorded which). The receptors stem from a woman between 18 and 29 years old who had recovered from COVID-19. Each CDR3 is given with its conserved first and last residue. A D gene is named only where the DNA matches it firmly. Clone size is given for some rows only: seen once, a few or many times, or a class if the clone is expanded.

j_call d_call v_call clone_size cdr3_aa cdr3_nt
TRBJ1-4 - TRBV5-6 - CASSLMGGAHSTNEKLFF TGTGCCAGCAGCTTGATGGGGGGTGCCCATTCAACTAATGAAAAACTGTTTTTT
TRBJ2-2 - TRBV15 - CATSRDRGSGELFF TGTGCCACCAGCAGAGATCGGGGGAGCGGGGAGCTGTTTTTT
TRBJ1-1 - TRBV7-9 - CASSLREGTEAFF TGTGCCAGCAGCCTAAGGGAGGGCACTGAAGCTTTCTTT
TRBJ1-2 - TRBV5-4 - CASSFSGSYGYTF TGTGCCAGCAGCTTTTCAGGGTCCTATGGCTACACCTTC
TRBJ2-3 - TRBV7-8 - CASSLDPLGDTQYF TGTGCCAGCAGCTTAGACCCTCTAGGAGATACGCAGTATTTT
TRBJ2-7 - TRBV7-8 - CASSLFLALNYEQYF TGTGCCAGCAGCTTATTCCTAGCCCTAAACTACGAGCAGTACTTC
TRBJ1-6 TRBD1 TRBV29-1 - CSVKTGTGGFSPLHF TGCAGCGTCAAGACCGGGACAGGGGGTTTCTCACCCCTCCACTTT
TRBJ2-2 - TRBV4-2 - CASSQVKTGELFF TGTGCCAGCAGCCAAGTCAAAACCGGGGAGCTGTTTTTT
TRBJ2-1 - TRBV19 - CASSIGGVSYNEQFF TGTGCCAGTAGTATCGGAGGGGTCTCCTACAATGAGCAGTTCTTC
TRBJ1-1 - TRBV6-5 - CASSPPGLNTEAFF TGTGCCAGCAGTCCCCCGGGTCTCAACACTGAAGCTTTCTTT
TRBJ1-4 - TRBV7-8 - CASSLGDREEKLFF TGTGCCAGCAGCCTCGGGGATAGAGAGGAAAAACTGTTTTTT
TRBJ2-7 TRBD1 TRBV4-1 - CASSQDIQGAYEQYF TGCGCCAGCAGCCAAGATATACAGGGGGCCTACGAGCAGTACTTC
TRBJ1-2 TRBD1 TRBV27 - CASRQGAFGYTF TGTGCCAGCAGGCAGGGGGCGTTTGGCTACACCTTC
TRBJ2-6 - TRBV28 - CASSSPTGTKSSGANVLTF TGTGCCAGCAGTTCCCCGACAGGAACTAAATCCTCTGGGGCCAACGTCCTGACTTTC
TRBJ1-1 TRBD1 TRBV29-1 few CSVDDREFGEAFF TGCAGCGTCGACGACAGGGAGTTTGGTGAAGCTTTCTTT
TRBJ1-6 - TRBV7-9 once CASSLARGAYSPLHF TGTGCCAGCAGCTTAGCTCGTGGGGCGTACTCACCCCTCCACTTT
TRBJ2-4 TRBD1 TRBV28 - CASMEDRPVAKNIQYF TGTGCCAGCATGGAGGACAGGCCTGTAGCCAAAAACATTCAGTACTTC
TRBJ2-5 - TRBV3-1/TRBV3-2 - CASSISSAGETQYF TGTGCCAGCAGCATTAGCTCGGCGGGAGAGACCCAGTACTTC
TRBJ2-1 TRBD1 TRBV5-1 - CASSLTEPNPGQYNEQFF TGCGCCAGCAGCTTAACCGAACCAAATCCGGGACAGTACAATGAGCAGTTCTTC
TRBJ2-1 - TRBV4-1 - CASSHTGTTYNEQFF TGCGCCAGCAGCCATACGGGTACTACCTACAATGAGCAGTTCTTC
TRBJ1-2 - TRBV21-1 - CASSTGTSFRYGYTF TGTGCCAGCTCGACAGGAACCTCTTTTCGATATGGCTACACCTTC
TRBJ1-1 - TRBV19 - CASITGIEAFF TGTGCCAGTATTACAGGGATTGAAGCTTTCTTT
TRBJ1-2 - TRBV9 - CASSVETGSWDGYTF TGTGCCAGCAGCGTAGAGACAGGCTCTTGGGATGGCTACACCTTC
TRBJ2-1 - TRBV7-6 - CASSQRQVAYNEQFF TGTGCCAGCAGCCAGCGACAGGTTGCCTACAATGAGCAGTTCTTC
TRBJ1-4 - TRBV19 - CASRKDMGHNEKLFF TGTGCCAGTAGGAAAGACATGGGCCATAATGAAAAACTGTTTTTT
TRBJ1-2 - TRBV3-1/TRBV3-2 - CASSRATGRRGYTF TGTGCCAGCAGCCGGGCAACAGGGCGCCGTGGCTACACCTTC
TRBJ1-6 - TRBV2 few CASSGSRVGGYNSPLHF TGTGCCAGCAGTGGTTCGCGGGTAGGGGGCTATAATTCACCCCTCCACTTT
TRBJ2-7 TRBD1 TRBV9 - CASSVGGQGIYEQYF TGTGCCAGCAGCGTAGGGGGACAGGGTATCTACGAGCAGTACTTC
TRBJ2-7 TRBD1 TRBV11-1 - CASSSLPGQSSYEQYF TGTGCCAGCAGCTCGCTTCCGGGACAGAGCTCATACGAGCAGTACTTC
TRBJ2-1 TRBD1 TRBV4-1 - CASRQGQGSSYNEQFF TGCGCCAGCAGACAAGGACAGGGGAGCTCCTACAATGAGCAGTTCTTC
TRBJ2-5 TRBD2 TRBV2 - CASQGLAGGTQYF TGTGCCAGCCAGGGACTAGCGGGGGGGACCCAGTACTTC
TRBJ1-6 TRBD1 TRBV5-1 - CASSLGQGMDSPLHF TGCGCCAGCAGCTTGGGACAGGGGATGGATTCACCCCTCCACTTT
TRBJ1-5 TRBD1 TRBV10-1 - CASSDGTGHQPQHF TGCGCCAGCAGTGACGGGACAGGGCATCAGCCCCAGCATTTT
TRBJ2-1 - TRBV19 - CASSISGGRIYNEQFF TGTGCCAGTAGTATTAGCGGAGGGCGGATATACAATGAGCAGTTCTTC
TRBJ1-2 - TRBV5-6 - CASSLEENYGYTF TGTGCCAGCAGCTTGGAGGAGAACTATGGCTACACCTTC
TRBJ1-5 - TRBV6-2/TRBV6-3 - CASSTPGAGDQPQHF TGTGCCAGCAGTACCCCAGGGGCAGGGGATCAGCCCCAGCATTTT
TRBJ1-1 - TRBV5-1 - CASTNSVGRGRSMNTEAFF TGCGCCAGCACCAATTCCGTGGGCAGGGGCAGGTCCATGAACACTGAAGCTTTCTTT
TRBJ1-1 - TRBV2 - CASTRGGVTEAFF TGTGCCAGCACCAGGGGCGGTGTGACTGAAGCTTTCTTT
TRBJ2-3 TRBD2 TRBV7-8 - CASRLAGSDTQYF TGTGCCAGCAGACTAGCGGGATCAGATACGCAGTATTTT
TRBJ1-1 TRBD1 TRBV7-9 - CASSPRTGGRKMNTEAFF TGTGCCAGCAGCCCTCGGACAGGGGGACGGAAAATGAACACTGAAGCTTTCTTT
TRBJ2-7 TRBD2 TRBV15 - CATSRDQAGGSYEQYF TGTGCCACCAGCAGAGACCAAGCGGGGGGTTCCTACGAGCAGTACTTC
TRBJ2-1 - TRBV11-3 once CASSLGDSPDHEQFF TGTGCCAGCAGCTTAGGGGACTCGCCCGACCATGAGCAGTTCTTC